This paragraph reports one TCR beta chain. Its specificity is not known. This specimen comes from a study of cytomegalovirus exposure and HLA in healthy donors. Study outcomes and limitations: Productive status was seen about 87% or about 30% of the time for most TCR beta V segments in an earlier analysis.

The PCR was carried out with 60 Vbeta primers and 13 Jbeta primers. The assay was immunoSEQ multiplex PCR, and TCRdb's table has in-frame clones only and misses some. The sample consists of some 150,000 clones, roughly 80% of them appearing once. Germline values: CDR1 ENHRY, CDR2 SYGVKD. With V trimmed by 2 bases and J by 1 base, 11 bases remained unmatched. The CDR3 is 17 residues long. The source material was PBMCs. The J gene is TRBJ2-7, the V gene TRBV10-3; 7 nucleotides align to TRBD2. This sequence originates from a female donor in good health and CMV-seronegative. The CDR3 DNA reads as TGTGCCATCAGTGAGACACCAGCGGGGATCAGATCCTACGAGCAGTACTTC. Translating it yields CAISETPAGIRSYEQYF.